This T cell receptor beta chain appears in the sequencing data of a study of blood T cell repertoires in COVID-19. Background on the study: Nucleic acid was either cDNA or gDNA, and it came from T cells, B-cell-depleted T cells, or PBMCs.

Cohort placement rested on clinical history that participants reported themselves. V was cut by 4 bases and J by 1 base, with 10 bases left in between. The germline gives CDR1 LGHDT, CDR2 YNNKEL (reference sequence). CDR3 length: 14 amino acids. This clone was recorded a few times. Sequencing was performed with immunoSEQ multiplex PCR; in TCRdb, only in-frame clones are kept and a portion is missing. The repertoire has 150,000 to 250,000 clones, 87% of them found once; the top ten carry approximately 2.1%. The chain couples TRBV3-1 (or the pseudogene TRBV3-2) to TRBJ1-2; D ambiguous. This clonotype originated in a woman under 40 who had recovered from COVID-19. Input material: PBMCs or T cells enriched from blood (not recorded which). CDR3 region: CASSLTGSNYGYTF. CDR3 DNA: TGTGCCAGCAGCCTCACCGGGAGTAACTATGGCTACACCTTC.